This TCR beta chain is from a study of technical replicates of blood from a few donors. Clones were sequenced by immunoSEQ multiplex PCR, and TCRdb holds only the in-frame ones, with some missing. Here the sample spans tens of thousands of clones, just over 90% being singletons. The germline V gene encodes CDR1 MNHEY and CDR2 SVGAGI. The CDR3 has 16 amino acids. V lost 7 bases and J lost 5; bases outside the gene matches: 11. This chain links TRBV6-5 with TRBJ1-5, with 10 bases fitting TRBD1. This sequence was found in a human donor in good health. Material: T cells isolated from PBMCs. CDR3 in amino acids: CASTYTPGQGYQPQHF. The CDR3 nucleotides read TGTGCCAGCACTTATACACCGGGACAGGGGTATCAGCCCCAGCATTTT.